The clone carrying this T cell receptor beta chain was observed a handful of times. The entry originates in a study of blood T cells in healthy people across ages. Primed by a sample-barcoded 5' primer and a J-beta primer mix, a second PCR proceeded for roughly 7 to 12 cycles. CDR3-containing paired-end reads numbered at least 2.5 million in each sample. Using its own MiXCR run on the 5' RACE reads, TCRdb lists one record per CDR3 protein. The data contain 900,000 to 950,000 distinct CDR3 sequences, around 29% of them singletons. The CDR3 consists of 15 residues. Unmatched junction bases numbered 7, after V lost 2 bases and J lost 9 bases. Germline V CDR1 and CDR2: SGHRS, YFSETQ. PBMCs, at least 7 million per sample, were isolated. This sample also appeared in a second study, on T cells of mothers and their children.

The V gene is TRBV5-1, the J gene TRBJ2-1; 11 nucleotides line up with TRBD2. This TCR came from a woman aged 40 to 50 in good health. Sequenced sample: blood. In DNA form, the CDR3 reads TGCGCCAGCAGCTTATCGACTAGCGGGGTCGGTGAGCAGTTCTTC. It encodes CASSLSTSGVGEQFF.